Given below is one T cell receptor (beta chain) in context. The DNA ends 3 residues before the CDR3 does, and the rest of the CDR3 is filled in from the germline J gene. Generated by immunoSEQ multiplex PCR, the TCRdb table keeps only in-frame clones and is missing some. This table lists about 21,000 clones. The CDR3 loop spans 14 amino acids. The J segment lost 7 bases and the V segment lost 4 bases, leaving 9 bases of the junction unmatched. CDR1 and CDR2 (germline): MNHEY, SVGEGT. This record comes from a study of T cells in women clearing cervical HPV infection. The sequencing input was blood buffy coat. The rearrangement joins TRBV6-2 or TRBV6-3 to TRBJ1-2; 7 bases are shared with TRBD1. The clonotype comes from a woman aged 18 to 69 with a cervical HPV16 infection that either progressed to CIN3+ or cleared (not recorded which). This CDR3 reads CASSFGRGSRGYTF. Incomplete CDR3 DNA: TGTGCCAGCAGTTTTGGCAGGGGGTCTCGTGGC.